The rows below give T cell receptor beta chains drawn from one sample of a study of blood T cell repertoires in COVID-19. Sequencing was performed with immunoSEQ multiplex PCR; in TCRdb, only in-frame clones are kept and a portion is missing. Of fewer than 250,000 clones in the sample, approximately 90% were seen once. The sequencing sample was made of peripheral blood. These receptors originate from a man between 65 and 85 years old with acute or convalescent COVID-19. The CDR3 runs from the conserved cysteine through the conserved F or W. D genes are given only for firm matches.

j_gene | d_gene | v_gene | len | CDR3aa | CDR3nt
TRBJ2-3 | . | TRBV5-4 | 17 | CASSLAFAGGGTDTQYF | TGTGCCAGCAGCTTGGCCTTCGCGGGCGGGGGCACAGATACGCAGTATTTT
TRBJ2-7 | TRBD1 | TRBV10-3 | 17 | CAISATLGTGSGHEQYF | TGTGCCATCAGTGCCACCTTAGGGACAGGGTCTGGGCACGAGCAGTACTTC
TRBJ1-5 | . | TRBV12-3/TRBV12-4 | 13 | CASTSEGGGPQHF | TGTGCCAGCACCTCAGAGGGGGGGGGACCCCAGCATTTT
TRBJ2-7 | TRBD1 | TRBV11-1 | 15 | CASSPTGGLSYEQYF | TGTGCCAGCAGCCCTACAGGGGGACTCTCCTACGAGCAGTACTTC
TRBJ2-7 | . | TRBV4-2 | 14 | CASSPLGGGYEQYF | TGTGCCAGCAGCCCACTGGGGGGAGGCTACGAGCAGTACTTC
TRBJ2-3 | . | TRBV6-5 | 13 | CASNPTETDTQYF | TGTGCCAGCAACCCGACAGAAACAGATACGCAGTATTTT
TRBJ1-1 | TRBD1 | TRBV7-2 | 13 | CASSLAHRGMSFF | TGTGCCAGCAGCTTAGCGCACAGGGGCATGTCTTTCTTT
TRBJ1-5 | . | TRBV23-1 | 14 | CASGPRRGDQPQHF | TGCGCCAGCGGCCCCCGCAGGGGCGATCAGCCCCAGCATTTT
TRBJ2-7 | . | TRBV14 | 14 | CASSQGRRTYEQYF | TGTGCCAGCAGCCAAGGGAGAAGAACCTACGAGCAGTACTTC
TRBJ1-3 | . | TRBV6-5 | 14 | CASSRGFSGNTIYF | TGTGCCAGCAGCCGGGGTTTCTCTGGAAACACCATATATTTT
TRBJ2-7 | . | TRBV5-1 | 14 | CASSRQAGSHEQYF | TGCGCCAGCAGCCGACAGGCAGGGTCCCACGAGCAGTACTTC
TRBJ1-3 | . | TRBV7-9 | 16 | CASSLFTSYSGNTIYF | TGTGCCAGCAGCCTTTTTACAAGTTACTCTGGAAACACCATATATTTT
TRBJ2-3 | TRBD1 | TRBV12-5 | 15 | CASGPGTGVSDTQYF | TGTGCTAGTGGTCCCGGGACAGGAGTTTCAGATACGCAGTATTTT
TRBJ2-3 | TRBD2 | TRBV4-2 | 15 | CASSQRLADTDTQYF | TGTGCCAGCAGCCAACGACTAGCGGACACAGATACGCAGTATTTT
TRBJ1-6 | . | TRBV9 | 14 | CASSGSKWSSPLHF | TGTGCCAGCAGCGGATCGAAATGGAGTTCACCCCTCCACTTT
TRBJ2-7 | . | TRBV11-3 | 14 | CASSPTGNTYEQYF | TGTGCCAGCAGTCCTACAGGGAACACCTACGAGCAGTACTTC
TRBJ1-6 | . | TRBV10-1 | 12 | CASGGVGSPLHF | TGCGCCAGCGGGGGGGTTGGGTCACCCCTCCACTTT
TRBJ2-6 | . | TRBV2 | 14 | CATQRDSGANVLTF | TGTGCCACCCAGAGGGACTCTGGGGCCAACGTCCTGACTTTC
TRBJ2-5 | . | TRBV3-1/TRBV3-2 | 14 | CASSQGLGEETQYF | TGTGCCAGCAGCCAGGGTCTCGGGGAGGAGACCCAGTACTTC
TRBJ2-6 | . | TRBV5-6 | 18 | CASSHREGSFSGANVLTF | TGTGCCAGCAGCCACAGGGAGGGTTCCTTCTCTGGGGCCAACGTCCTGACTTTC
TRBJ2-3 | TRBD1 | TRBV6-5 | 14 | CASRRTGGTDTQYF | TGTGCCAGCAGGAGAACAGGGGGCACAGATACGCAGTATTTT
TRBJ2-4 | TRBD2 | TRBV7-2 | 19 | CASSSIAGTPRGDKNIQYF | TGTGCCAGCAGCTCTATAGCGGGCACTCCCCGTGGGGACAAAAACATTCAGTACTTC
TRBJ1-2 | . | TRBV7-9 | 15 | CASSLEVGTTYGYTF | TGTGCCAGCAGCTTAGAGGTCGGGACAACCTATGGCTACACCTTC
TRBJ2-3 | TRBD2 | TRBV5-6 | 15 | CASSRSGRGTDTQYF | TGTGCCAGCAGCCGAAGCGGGAGGGGCACAGATACGCAGTATTTT
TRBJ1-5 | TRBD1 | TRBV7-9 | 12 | CASSLDRGPPHF | TGTGCCAGCAGCTTAGATAGGGGGCCTCCGCATTTT